The 8 T cell receptor beta chains below all came from one sample that was sequenced in a study of blood T cell repertoires in COVID-19. Profiling relied on immunoSEQ multiplex PCR, and the TCRdb table lists in-frame clones only, not all of them. The sample records 260,000 or so clones, about four fifths being singletons. Sequenced material: peripheral blood. Receptors were obtained from an elderly man with acute or convalescent COVID-19.

The chain recombines TRBV5-6 with TRBJ2-1; TRBD2 is a possible D gene (5 bases). This CDR3 is 16 amino acids long. V shed 6 bases and J shed 7 bases, with 23 bases lying between them. The germline V gene has CDR1 SGHDT and CDR2 YYEEEE. The CDR3 DNA follows: TGTGCCAGCACCCACAATCAACTAGTAAGGCGAAATGAGCAGTTCTTC. Encoded protein: CASTHNQLVRRNEQFF.

V is TRBV5-1 and J is TRBJ2-3; weak D call: TRBD1 (6 bases). V gave up 7 bases and J gave up 5 bases, with 11 bases separating them. The CDR3 consists of 12 residues. The germline V gene has CDR1 SGHRS and CDR2 YFSETQ. CDR3 in amino acids: CASAKQGDTQYF. The CDR3 DNA sequence: TGCGCCAGCGCCAAACAGGGAGATACGCAGTATTTT.

The chain has TRBV18 and TRBJ1-1, with 7 positions matching TRBD1. The CDR3 consists of 16 residues. The germline CDR1 and CDR2 sequences are KGHSH and LQKENI. V lost 4 bases and J lost 1; bases outside the gene matches: 9. CDR3 in amino acids: CASSRQGTQSNTEAFF. The CDR3 DNA is TGTGCCAGCTCACGACAGGGAACCCAATCGAACACTGAAGCTTTCTTT.

The chain employs TRBV2 and TRBJ2-7; 9 nucleotides align to TRBD1. From germline, CDR1 is SNHLY and CDR2 FYNNEI. After removal of 0 bases from V and 1 base from J, the junction contained 10 bases not matched to a gene. The CDR3 has 18 amino acids. Here the CDR3 reads CASSEAPRFGQGSYEQYF. In DNA form, the CDR3 reads TGTGCCAGCAGTGAAGCGCCCCGCTTCGGACAGGGGTCCTACGAGCAGTACTTC.

This clone was seen just once. The chain is built from TRBV24-1 and TRBJ2-1; a possible D gene is TRBD1 (5 bases). CDR3 size: 16 residues. Trimming cost V 3 bases and J 5 bases, with 16 bases left between them. Germline V CDR1 and CDR2: KGHDR, SFDVKD. CDR3 DNA: TGTGCCACCAGTGATACAGCCTTAGGGGCGGACAATGAGCAGTTCTTC. This codes for CATSDTALGADNEQFF.

V is TRBV7-9 and J is TRBJ2-2; 8 bases match TRBD2. In germline, CDR1 is SEHNR, CDR2 FQNEAQ (reference sequence). This CDR3 has 16 residues. The V segment lost 5 bases and the J segment 2 bases; nucleotides outside the gene matches: 7. The CDR3 is CASSRLTSGNTGELFF. CDR3 DNA sequence: TGTGCCAGCAGCCGATTAACTAGCGGCAACACCGGGGAGCTGTTTTTT. The whole variable domain, filled in from reference TRBV7-9 and TRBJ2-2, reads DTGVSQNPRHKITKRGQNVTFRCDPISEHNRLYWYRQTLGQGPEFLTYFQNEAQLEKSRLLSDRFSAERPKGSFSTLEIQRTEQGDSAMYLCASSRLTSGNTGELFFGEGSRLTVL.

The chain employs TRBV5-8 and TRBJ1-2; the D gene is possibly TRBD1 (6 bases). This CDR3 is built from 13 residues. Trimming cost V 7 bases and J 0 bases, with 10 bases left between them. Germline values: CDR1 SGHTS, CDR2 YDEGEE. This chain's CDR3 is CASWGPPNYGYTF. The DNA for the CDR3 is TGTGCCAGCTGGGGGCCCCCTAACTATGGCTACACCTTC.

The chain carries TRBV7-9 and TRBJ1-6, with 8 nucleotides matching TRBD1. Germline V gene data show CDR1 as SEHNR and CDR2 as FQNEAQ (reference sequence). Losses at the gene ends were 6 bases for V and 5 bases for J; bases not matched to a gene: 6. The CDR3 loop spans 15 amino acids. This chain's CDR3 is CASSFDRGHNSPLHF. Here the CDR3 DNA reads TGTGCCAGCAGTTTCGACAGGGGCCATAATTCACCCCTCCACTTT.